This T cell receptor (beta chain) was recorded in a study of T cell repertoires in cytomegalovirus infection. As for the study in general: Matching HLA type, along with CMV infection, was indicated by public TCR beta signatures. General study results and limits: Cumulative public TCR beta family frequency identified CMV carriers with the relevant HLA.

Of note for this clonotype: The antigen is not known. Given the absence of the conserved phenylalanine or tryptophan at the CDR3 end, a read error is likely. The limits of the CDR3 on the DNA are not certain, so only TCRdb's listed CDR3 is given.

TCRdb re-called the reads with MiXCR, one entry per CDR3 protein. The sample contains some 440,000 distinct CDR3 sequences, roughly a third of which appear only once. CDR1 is SGHTA, CDR2 FQGNSA, per germline. Including both end residues, the CDR3 is 15 amino acids long. This chain connects TRBV7-2 to TRBJ1-5; the D segment call TRBD1 is taken from the table without a DNA check. The receptor was derived from a human donor in good health (CMV status not recorded). Some clones in this sample may be carry-over from other donors' samples. The specimen was PBMCs. The CDR3 sequence: CARSLSRQTNQPHPL.